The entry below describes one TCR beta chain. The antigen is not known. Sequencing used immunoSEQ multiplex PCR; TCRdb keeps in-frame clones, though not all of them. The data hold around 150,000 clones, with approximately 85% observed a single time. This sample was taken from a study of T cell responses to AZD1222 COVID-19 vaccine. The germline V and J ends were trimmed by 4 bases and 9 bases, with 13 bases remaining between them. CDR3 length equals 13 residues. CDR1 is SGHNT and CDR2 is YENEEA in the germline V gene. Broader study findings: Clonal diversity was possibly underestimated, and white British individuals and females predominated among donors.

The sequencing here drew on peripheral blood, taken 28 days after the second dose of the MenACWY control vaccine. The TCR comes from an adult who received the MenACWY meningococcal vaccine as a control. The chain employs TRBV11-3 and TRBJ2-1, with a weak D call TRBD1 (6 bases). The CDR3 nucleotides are TGTGCCAGCAGCTCAGGGGTTTTCGGTGAGCAGTTCTTC. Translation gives CASSSGVFGEQFF.